This T cell receptor (beta chain) was recorded in a study of blood T cell repertoires in COVID-19. Study-wide background: Collection of acute and convalescent COVID-19 samples took place in the United States, Italy and Spain. The analysed material was cDNA or gDNA that came from T cells, B-cell-depleted T cells, or PBMCs.

The authors' processing: The authors estimated nucleated cell counts from reference gene primer amplification. Repertoires were generated with immunoSEQ multiplex PCR, while TCRdb's copy carries only in-frame clones and drops some. V and J calls plus clone size are reproduced from that table; the DNA served to infer D and trimming. The sample comprises approximately 170,000 clones, around 84% of which are singletons, and about 14% rests with the top ten. The V and J ends lost 6 bases and 5 bases, in that order; junction bases with no gene match: 11. Germline-derived CDR1 and CDR2 are LGHNT and FRNRAP. CDR3 size: 16 residues.

The sample was peripheral blood. This TCR was recovered from a woman in her 70s with COVID-19, enrolled during active disease. J is TRBJ2-3 and V is TRBV12-5; 10 bases fit TRBD1. The CDR3 nucleotides are TGTGCTAGTGGAGCAGGAGACAGGGGGCAAGGAGATACGCAGTATTTT. Translated: CASGAGDRGQGDTQYF.